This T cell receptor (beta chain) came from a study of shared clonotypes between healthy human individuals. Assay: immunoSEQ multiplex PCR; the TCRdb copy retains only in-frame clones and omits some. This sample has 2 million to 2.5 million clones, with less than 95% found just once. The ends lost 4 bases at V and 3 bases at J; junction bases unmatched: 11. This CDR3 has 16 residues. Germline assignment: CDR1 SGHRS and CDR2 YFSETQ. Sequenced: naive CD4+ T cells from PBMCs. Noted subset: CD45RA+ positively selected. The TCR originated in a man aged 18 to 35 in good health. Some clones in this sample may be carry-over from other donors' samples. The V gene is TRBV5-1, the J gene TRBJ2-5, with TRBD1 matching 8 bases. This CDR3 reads CASSPRTGTTKETQYF. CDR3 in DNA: TGCGCCAGCAGCCCAAGGACAGGGACCACTAAAGAGACCCAGTACTTC.